This TCR beta chain came from a study of T-cell memory formation after mild COVID-19. Study-level background: The two donors had largely donor-specific TCR clusters. Overall study results and limits: Mostly located in CM and EM were contracting CD4+ clones, with contracting CD8+ clones located in EMRA.

In TCRdb, the 5' RACE reads were re-called with MiXCR into one record per CDR3 protein. Here the sample spans 450,000 to 650,000 distinct CDR3 sequences, just over 20% being singletons. This clonotype showed up just a few times. Its antigen is unidentified. The V and J ends lost 6 bases and 8 bases respectively, with 13 bases between them. The CDR3 loop spans 13 amino acids. From germline, CDR1 is SGHTA and CDR2 FQGNSA. The origin of this receptor is an adult woman who had mild COVID-19 (a few samples of this study predate the infection). Cell type and time point are not known. V usage is TRBV7-2 and J usage is TRBJ1-4; D unresolved. Sequenced sample: PBMCs or a T cell subset sorted from them (not recorded which). The CDR3 region has the DNA TGTGCCAGCAGTCCGGGCCCGGGGGAAAAACTGTTTTTT. Amino acids: CASSPGPGEKLFF.